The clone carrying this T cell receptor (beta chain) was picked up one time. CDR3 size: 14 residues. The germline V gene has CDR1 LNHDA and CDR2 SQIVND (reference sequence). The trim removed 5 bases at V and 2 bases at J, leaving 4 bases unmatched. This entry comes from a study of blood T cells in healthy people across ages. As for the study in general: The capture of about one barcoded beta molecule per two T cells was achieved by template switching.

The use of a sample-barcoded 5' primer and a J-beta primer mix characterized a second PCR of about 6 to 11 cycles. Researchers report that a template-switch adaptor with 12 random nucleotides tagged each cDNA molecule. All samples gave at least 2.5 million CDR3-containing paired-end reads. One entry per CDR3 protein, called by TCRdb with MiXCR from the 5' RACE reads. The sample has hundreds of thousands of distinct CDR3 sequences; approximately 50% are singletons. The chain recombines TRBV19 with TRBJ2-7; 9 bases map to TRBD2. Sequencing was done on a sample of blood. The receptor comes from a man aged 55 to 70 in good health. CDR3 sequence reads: CASSSASGTYEQYF. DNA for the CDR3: TGTGCCAGTAGTTCGGCTAGCGGGACCTACGAGCAGTACTTC.